This TCR beta chain was found in a study of human T cells and chemical hapten exposure (TCRdb year 2021). About the study as a whole: Libraries were pooled for sequencing, and variation in per-sample TCR yields was attributed mainly to small differences in library volumes within the pool. This study followed changes in the peripheral blood TCR repertoire in vivo during primary and secondary sensitization of alopecia patients to the hapten diphenylcyclopropenone (DPC). For every blood RNA sample, sequencing covered both the TCR alpha and TCR beta chains.

The time point tag for this specimen amounts to: healthy volunteer bleed at 2 weeks. Total RNA was extracted from unfractionated whole blood collected in Tempus Blood RNA tubes. Roughly 5 healthy volunteers were used as TCR sequencing controls and were bled at day 0, 2 weeks and 6 weeks. The library came from RACE. Sequenced using a NextSeq 500. Library preparation attached unique molecular identifiers to individual cDNA molecules for quantitative, reproducible TCR counting. Concerning the study's data processing: Samples had a median of approximately 93,000 TCRs, with a range from about 23,224 to 750,000. V, J and CDR3 annotation of the TCR reads was carried out using the Decombinator software suite. Every sample was subsampled to the same number of TCRs (28,000) for the PS versus PT1 abundance plots. TCRs were defined as expanded if absent before sensitization and observed at least eight times at the 2-week time point. TCRdb applied fastp at Q25 and MiXCR to the public reads, then kept only in-frame beta chains. Identical CDR3 proteins give one entry, which carries the most common genes and DNA. The V and J calls shown here were made by TCRdb, not taken from the authors' results. This sample has about 41,000 distinct CDR3 sequences in its table, and almost 4.5% of those were observed once. 5.8% of the sample goes to the ten largest clones.

This clonotype has at least ten counts. Its antigen remains unidentified. Base quality data are lacking; no much larger clone is found one base away. The germline V gene sets CDR1 to SNHLY and CDR2 to FYNNEI. Measured from the cysteine to the phenylalanine, the CDR3 is 17 residues long. The kept DNA is CDR3 alone, 51 bases in frame from the first base. V has 7 bases trimmed and J has 0 bases trimmed; junction bases matching no gene number 5. Overall study results and their limits: After repeated subsampling, the strength of the expansion versus patch-test correlation and the threshold at which it became significant changed. DPC sensitization did not change how many TCRs were above 1 in 1000 frequency, and no evidence was found of alterations in global repertoire structure.

The source of this sequence is a human donor in good health. Some clones in this sample may be carry-over from other donors' samples. Sequenced material: whole blood. The chain was built from TRBV2 and TRBJ2-3; a stretch of 15 junction bases matches TRBD2. The CDR3 corresponds to CASTGTSGRPSTDTQYF. The sequenced DNA: TGTGCCAGCACCGGGACTAGCGGGAGGCCGAGCACAGATACGCAGTATTTT.